What follows is one TCR beta chain and its context. No antigen is known for it. No much larger clonotype is one base removed from it; base qualities were not supplied. TCR beta VDJ combination and CDR3 sequence profiling used genomic DNA as the template. TCR repertoire sequencing was run on an Illumina HiSeq 2000. The source study handled its data this way. TRBV/TRBJ rearrangement plots, CDR3 size and DJ length profiles, and Simpson's diversity index were used to assess repertoires. The most abundant DNA sequence in the deep sequencing data was defined as the immunodominant clone. CDR3 amino acid sequences were checked for sharing between subjects and were compared against published repertoires and the VDJdb database. TCRdb trimmed the raw reads at Q25, called clones with MiXCR and kept productive beta chains. Each entry merges the rows of one CDR3 protein and shows their most common DNA and genes. The V and J calls and clone size are TCRdb's, not the authors'. This sample has 200,000 to 250,000 distinct CDR3 sequences in its table, and around half of those were observed once. The biggest ten clones account for less than 9% of the sample.

These data are taken from a study of CD8+CD57+ T cells in acquired aplastic anemia (dated by TCRdb to 2016 to 2019). About the full investigation: A mean of around 3.3 ug of DNA, ranging from about 0.2 to 27.4 ug, was extracted from sorted CD4+ and CD8+ cells. CD8+CD57+ expansion was defined as a frequency above the mean frequency observed in healthy subjects. Broader findings and caveats from the paper: About 29 CD8+ CDR3 sequences were found to be shared between patients and controls, but these sequences appeared to be highly expressed in patients and within the immunodominant clones of the patients. No significant difference in CD8+ Simpson's diversity was found between patients and healthy controls (P=0.060).

The patients picked for sequencing were ones in whom flow cytometry had shown an expansion of CD8+CD57+ cells. Every patient had severe acquired aplastic anemia, diagnosed using the International Study of Aplastic Anemia and Agranulocytosis and Camitta criteria. At the time blood was sampled, none of the patients had received any therapy. In the study, sorted CD4+ and CD8+ blood T cells from patients with severe aplastic anemia and from healthy subjects underwent deep sequencing of TCR repertoires. In the USA, patient enrollment took place under clinicaltrials.gov protocols 00001620, 01623167, 00001397, 00071045, 00081523 and 00961064. Ficoll-Paque density gradient centrifugation was used to isolate peripheral blood mononuclear cells. Before DNA extraction, CD4+ and CD8+ T cells were sorted by FACS or by magnetic beads. This receptor was identified in a human donor with aplastic anemia. The sequenced sample consisted of sorted CD4+, CD8+, or CD8+CD57+ T cells (not recorded which) from PBMCs.

The sequenced DNA: TGTGCCAGCAGCCAAGTGGCAGACTCACCCCTCCACTTT. Its protein is CASSQVADSPLHF. The chain uses TRBV7-2 and TRBJ1-6; no D gene is confidently identified. The CDR3 contains 13 residues, cysteine and phenylalanine counted. Only the CDR3 region is kept as DNA, spanning 39 bases read in frame from base 1. Trimming at the junction amounts to 5 bases on V and 10 bases on J, and the germline ends lie 12 bases apart. CDR1 and CDR2 were assigned from the germline V gene as SGHTA and FQGNSA.